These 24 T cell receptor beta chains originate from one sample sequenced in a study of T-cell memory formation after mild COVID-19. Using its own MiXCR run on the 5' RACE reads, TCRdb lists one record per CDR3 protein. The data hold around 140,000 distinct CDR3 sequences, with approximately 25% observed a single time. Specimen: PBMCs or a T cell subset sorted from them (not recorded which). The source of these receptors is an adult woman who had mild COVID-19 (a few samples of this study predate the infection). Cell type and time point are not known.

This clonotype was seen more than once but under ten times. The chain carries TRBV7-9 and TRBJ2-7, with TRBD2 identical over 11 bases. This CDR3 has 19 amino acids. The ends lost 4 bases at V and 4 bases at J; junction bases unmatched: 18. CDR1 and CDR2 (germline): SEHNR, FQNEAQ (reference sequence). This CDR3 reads CASSSLSGTSGPRGYEQYF. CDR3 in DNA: TGTGCCAGCAGCTCACTTTCCGGGACTAGCGGTCCCCGTGGGTACGAGCAGTACTTC.

CDR3 loop: CASSQVQDSRYNEQFF. CDR3 in DNA: TGCGCCAGCAGCCAAGTCCAGGACAGCCGCTACAATGAGCAGTTCTTC. V usage is TRBV4-1 and J usage is TRBJ2-1; TRBD1 is a possible D gene (6 bases). CDR1 and CDR2 (germline): MGHRA, YSYEKL. This CDR3 spans 16 amino acids. V lost 1 base and J 3 bases, leaving 13 bases between the germline ends.

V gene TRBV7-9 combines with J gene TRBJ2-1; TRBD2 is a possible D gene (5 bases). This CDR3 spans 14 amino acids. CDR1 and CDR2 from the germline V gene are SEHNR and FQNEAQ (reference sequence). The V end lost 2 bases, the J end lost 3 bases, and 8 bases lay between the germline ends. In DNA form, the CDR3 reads TGTGCCAGCAGCTTAATGGGAGACTACAATGAGCAGTTCTTC. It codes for CASSLMGDYNEQFF.

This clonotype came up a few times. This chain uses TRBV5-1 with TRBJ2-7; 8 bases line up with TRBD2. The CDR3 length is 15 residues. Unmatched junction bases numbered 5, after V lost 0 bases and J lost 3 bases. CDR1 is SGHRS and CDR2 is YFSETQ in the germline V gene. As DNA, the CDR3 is TGCGCCAGCAGCTTGGAGGCGCGGGAGGACTACGAGCAGTACTTC. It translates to CASSLEAREDYEQYF.

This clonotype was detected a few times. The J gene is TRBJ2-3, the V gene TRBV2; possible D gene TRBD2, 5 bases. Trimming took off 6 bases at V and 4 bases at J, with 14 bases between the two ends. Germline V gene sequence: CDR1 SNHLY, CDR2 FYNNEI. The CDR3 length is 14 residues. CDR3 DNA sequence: TGTGCCAGCAGCGACTCCGGGATCCCAGATACGCAGTATTTT. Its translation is CASSDSGIPDTQYF.

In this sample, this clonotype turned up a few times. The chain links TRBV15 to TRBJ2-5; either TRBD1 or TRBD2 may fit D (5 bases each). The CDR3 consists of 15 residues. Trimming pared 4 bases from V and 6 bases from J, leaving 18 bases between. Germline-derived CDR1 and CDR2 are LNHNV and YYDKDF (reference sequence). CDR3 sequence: CATSTGPGPVKTQYF. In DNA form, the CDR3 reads TGTGCCACCAGCACGGGGCCGGGCCCTGTAAAGACCCAGTACTTC.

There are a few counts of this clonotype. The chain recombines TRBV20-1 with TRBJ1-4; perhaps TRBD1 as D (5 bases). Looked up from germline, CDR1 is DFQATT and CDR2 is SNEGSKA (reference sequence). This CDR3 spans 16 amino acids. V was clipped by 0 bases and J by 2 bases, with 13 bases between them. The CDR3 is CSARDNGRGTNEKLFF. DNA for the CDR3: TGCAGTGCTAGAGACAACGGACGGGGGACTAATGAAAAACTGTTTTTT.

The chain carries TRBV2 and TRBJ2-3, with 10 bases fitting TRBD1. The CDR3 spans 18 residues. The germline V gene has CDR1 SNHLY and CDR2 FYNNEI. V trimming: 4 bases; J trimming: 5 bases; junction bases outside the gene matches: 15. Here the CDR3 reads CASSGPLTGGNPQDTQYF. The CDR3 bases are TGTGCCAGCAGTGGCCCTCTGACAGGGGGCAATCCACAAGATACGCAGTATTTT.

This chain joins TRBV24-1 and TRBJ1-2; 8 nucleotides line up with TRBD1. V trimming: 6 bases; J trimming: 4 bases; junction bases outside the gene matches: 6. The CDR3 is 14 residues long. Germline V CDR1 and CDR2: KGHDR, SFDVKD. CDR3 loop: CATSLGTGPYGYTF. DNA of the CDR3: TGTGCCACCAGTCTGGGGACAGGCCCCTATGGCTACACCTTC.

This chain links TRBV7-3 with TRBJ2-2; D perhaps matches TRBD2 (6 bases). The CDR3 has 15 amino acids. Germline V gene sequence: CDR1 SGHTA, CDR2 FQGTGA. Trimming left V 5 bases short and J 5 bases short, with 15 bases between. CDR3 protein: CASSVYGTLTGELFF. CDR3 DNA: TGTGCCAGCAGCGTATACGGGACTCTTACCGGGGAGCTGTTTTTT.

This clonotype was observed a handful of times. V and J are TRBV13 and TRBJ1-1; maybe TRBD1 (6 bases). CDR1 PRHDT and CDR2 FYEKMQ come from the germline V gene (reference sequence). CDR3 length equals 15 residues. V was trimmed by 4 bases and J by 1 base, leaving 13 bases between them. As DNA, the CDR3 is TGTGCCAGCAGCTCCCCATTAGGGGGGAACACTGAAGCTTTCTTT. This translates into CASSSPLGGNTEAFF.

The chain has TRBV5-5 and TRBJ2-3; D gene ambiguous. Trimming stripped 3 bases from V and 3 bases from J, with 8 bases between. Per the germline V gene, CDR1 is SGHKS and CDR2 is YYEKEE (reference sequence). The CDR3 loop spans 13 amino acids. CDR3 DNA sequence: TGTGCCAGCAGCTCACCCCTTACAGATACGCAGTATTTT. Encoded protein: CASSSPLTDTQYF.

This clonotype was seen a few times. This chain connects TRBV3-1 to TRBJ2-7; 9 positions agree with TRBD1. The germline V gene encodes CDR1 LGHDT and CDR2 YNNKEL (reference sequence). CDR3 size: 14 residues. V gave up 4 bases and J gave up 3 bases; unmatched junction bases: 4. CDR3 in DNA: TGTGCCAGCAGCCCGCGACAGGGGGGCTACGAGCAGTACTTC. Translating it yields CASSPRQGGYEQYF.

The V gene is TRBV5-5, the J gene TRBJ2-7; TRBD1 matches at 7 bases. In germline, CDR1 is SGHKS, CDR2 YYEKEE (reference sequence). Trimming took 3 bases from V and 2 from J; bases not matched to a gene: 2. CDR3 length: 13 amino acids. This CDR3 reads CASSWGQTYEQYF. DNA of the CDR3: TGTGCCAGCAGCTGGGGACAGACCTACGAGCAGTACTTC.

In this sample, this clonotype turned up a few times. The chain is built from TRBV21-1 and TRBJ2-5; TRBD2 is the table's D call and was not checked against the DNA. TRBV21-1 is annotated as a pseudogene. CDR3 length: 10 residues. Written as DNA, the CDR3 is TGTGCCAGCACGGGAGGGGGCCAGTACTTC. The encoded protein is CASTGGGQYF.

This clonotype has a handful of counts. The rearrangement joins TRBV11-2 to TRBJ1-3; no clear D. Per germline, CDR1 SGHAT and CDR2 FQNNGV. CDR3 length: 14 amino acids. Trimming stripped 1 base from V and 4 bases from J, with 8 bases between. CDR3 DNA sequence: TGTGCCAGCAGCTTAGGAGGGCACGGAAACACCATATATTTT. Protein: CASSLGGHGNTIYF.

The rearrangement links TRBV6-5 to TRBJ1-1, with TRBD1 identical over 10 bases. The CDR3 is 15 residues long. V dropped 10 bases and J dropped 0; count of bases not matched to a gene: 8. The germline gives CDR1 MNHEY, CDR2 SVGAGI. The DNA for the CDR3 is TGTGCCACCATGGGACAGGGGACGATGAACACTGAAGCTTTCTTT. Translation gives CATMGQGTMNTEAFF.

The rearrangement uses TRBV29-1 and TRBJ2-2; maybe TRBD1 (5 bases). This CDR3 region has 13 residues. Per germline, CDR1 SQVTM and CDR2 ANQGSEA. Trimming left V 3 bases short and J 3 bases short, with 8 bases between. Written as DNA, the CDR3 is TGCAGCGTTGAGGGGCTCTACACCGGGGAGCTGTTTTTT. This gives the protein CSVEGLYTGELFF.

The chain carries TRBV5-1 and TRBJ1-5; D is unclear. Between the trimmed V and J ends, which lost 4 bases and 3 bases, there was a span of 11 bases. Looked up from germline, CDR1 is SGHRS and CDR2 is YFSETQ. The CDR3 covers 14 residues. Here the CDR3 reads CASSPDSFNQPQHF. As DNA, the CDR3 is TGCGCCAGCAGCCCGGATAGCTTCAATCAGCCCCAGCATTTT. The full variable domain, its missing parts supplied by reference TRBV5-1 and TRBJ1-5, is KAGVTQTPRYLIKTRGQQVTLSCSPISGHRSVSWYQQTPGQGLQFLFEYFSETQRNKGNFPGRFSGRQFSNSRSEMNVSTLELGDSALYLCASSPDSFNQPQHFGDGTRLSIL.

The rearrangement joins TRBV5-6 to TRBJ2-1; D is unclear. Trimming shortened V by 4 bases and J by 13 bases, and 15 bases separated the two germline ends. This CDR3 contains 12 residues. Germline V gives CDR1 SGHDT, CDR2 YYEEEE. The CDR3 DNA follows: TGTGCCAGCAGCCCATCGACTGGATTTCAGTTCTTC. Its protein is CASSPSTGFQFF.

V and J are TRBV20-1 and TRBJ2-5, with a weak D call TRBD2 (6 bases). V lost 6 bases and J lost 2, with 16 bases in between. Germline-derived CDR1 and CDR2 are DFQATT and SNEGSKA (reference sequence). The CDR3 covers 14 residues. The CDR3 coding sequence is TGCAGTGCAGTACCTCCACGGGAGCAAGAGACCCAGTACTTC. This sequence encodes CSAVPPREQETQYF.

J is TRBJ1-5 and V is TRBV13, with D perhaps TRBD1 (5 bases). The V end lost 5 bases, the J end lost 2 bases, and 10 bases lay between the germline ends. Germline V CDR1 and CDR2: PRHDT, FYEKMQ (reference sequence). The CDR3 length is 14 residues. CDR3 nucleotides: TGTGCCAGCAGCCCCCGGGGGGGCAATCAGCCCCAGCATTTT. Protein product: CASSPRGGNQPQHF.

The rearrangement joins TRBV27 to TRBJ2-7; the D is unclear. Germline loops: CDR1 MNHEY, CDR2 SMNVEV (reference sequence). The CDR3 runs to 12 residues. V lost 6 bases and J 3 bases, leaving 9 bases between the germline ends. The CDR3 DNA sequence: TGTGCCAGCAGCACTGACGGCTACGAGCAGTACTTC. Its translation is CASSTDGYEQYF.

The CDR3 sequence: CASSLGMGEQYF. The CDR3 region has the DNA TGTGCCAGCAGCTTGGGGATGGGGGAGCAGTACTTC. The chain is built from TRBV13 and TRBJ2-7, with D unclear. CDR1 is PRHDT, CDR2 FYEKMQ, per germline (reference sequence). This CDR3 is 12 amino acids long. V lost 3 bases and J 7 bases, leaving 10 bases between the germline ends.